The sequence of this T cell receptor (beta chain) was determined in a study of Ad26.COV2.S vaccination and SARS-CoV-2 variants. In the study overall: The study gave Ad26.COV2.S intramuscularly, once or twice 56 days apart.

Treatment reported: roughly 19 received Ad26.COV2.S at low or high dose, single or two shots; roughly 5 received placebo; per-sample allocation not given. All samples were drawn on day 63, counting from the first vaccine or placebo injection. Within Boston, the person who donated was an adult of 18-55 years. To note about this clone: Antigen: not known.

Clones were read by immunoSEQ multiplex PCR, and TCRdb kept only the in-frame ones, dropping some. The sample records approximately 410,000 clones, around 92% being singletons. Study-level findings and limits: Placebo recipients and vaccine recipients were similar in non-spike TCR breadth.

The germline V gene has CDR1 KGHSH and CDR2 LQKENI. The CDR3 sequence is 16 residues long. The J segment lost 7 bases and the V segment lost 2 bases, leaving 9 bases of the junction unmatched. The clonotype comes from a person aged 18-60 years who received the Ad26.COV2.S COVID-19 vaccine or a placebo. The gene calls are TRBV18 and TRBJ2-7, with 12 bases aligning to TRBD1. The source was peripheral blood, collected in a trial of Ad26.COV2.S vaccine versus placebo. The CDR3 loop is CASSPRPGQGASEQYF. CDR3 bases: TGTGCCAGCTCACCAAGGCCGGGACAGGGGGCGTCAGAGCAGTACTTC.